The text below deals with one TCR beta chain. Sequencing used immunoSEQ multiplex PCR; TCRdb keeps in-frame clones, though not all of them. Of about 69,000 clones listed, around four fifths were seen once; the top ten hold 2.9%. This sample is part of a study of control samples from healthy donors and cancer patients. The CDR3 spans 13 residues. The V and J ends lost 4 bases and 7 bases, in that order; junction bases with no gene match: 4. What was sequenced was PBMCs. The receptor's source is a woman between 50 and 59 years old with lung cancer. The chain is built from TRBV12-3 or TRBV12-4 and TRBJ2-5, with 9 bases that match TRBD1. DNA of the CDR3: TGTGCCAGCAGTTGGGGGACAGGGTGGACCCAGTACTTC. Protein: CASSWGTGWTQYF.